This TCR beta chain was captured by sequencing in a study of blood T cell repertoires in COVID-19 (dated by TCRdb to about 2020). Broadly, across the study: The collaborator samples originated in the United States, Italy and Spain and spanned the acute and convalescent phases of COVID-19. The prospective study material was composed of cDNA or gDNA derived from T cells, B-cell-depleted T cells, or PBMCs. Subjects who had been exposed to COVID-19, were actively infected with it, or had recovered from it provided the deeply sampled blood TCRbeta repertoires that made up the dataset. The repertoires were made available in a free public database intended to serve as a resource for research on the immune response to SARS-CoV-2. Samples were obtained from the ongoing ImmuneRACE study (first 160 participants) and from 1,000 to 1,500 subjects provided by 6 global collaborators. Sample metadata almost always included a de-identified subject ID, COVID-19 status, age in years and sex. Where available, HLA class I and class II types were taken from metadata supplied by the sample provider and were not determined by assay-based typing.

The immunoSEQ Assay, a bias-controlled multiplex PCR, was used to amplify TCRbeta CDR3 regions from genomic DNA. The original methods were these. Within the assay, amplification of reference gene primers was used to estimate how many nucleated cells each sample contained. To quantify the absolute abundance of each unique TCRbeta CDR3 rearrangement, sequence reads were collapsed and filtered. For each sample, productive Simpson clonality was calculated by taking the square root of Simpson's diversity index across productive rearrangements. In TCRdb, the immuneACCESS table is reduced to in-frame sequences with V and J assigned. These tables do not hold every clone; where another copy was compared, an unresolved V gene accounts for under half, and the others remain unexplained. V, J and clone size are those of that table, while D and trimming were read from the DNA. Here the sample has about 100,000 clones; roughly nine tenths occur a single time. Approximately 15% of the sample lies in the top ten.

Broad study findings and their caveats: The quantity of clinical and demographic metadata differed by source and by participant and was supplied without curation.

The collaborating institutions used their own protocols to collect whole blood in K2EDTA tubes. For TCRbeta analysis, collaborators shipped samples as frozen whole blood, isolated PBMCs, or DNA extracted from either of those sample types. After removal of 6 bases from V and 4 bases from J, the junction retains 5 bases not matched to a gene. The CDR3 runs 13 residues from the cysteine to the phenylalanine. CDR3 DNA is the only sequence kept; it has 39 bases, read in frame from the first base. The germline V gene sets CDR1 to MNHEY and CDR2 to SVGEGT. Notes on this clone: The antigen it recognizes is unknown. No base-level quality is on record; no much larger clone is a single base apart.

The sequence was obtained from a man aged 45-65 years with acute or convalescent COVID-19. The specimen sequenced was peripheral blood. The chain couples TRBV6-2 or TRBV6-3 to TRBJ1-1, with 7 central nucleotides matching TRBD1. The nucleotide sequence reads TGTGCCAGCAGCCTGACAGGGTTCACTGAAGCTTTCTTT. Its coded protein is CASSLTGFTEAFF.